The 21 T cell receptor beta chains given below trace back to one sample, sequenced in a study of T cell responses to AZD1222 COVID-19 vaccine. The assay was immunoSEQ multiplex PCR, and TCRdb's table has in-frame clones only and misses some. The sample consists of approximately 70,000 clones, 70% to 90% of them appearing once. Sequencing was performed on peripheral blood, taken 28 days after the second dose of the MenACWY control vaccine. The receptors originated from an adult who received the MenACWY meningococcal vaccine as a control.

This sequence joins TRBV5-4 and TRBJ2-5; D possibly uses TRBD1 or TRBD2 (6 bases each). The V end was cut by 1 base, the J end by 5 bases, with 9 bases between. Germline CDR1 reads SGHNT; CDR2 reads YYREEE (reference sequence). The CDR3 consists of 13 residues. The CDR3 spells CASSLRGPETQYF. In DNA, the CDR3 is TGTGCCAGCAGCTTGCGGGGGCCGGAGACCCAGTACTTC.

The rearrangement links TRBV27 to TRBJ1-1, with D uncertain. The length of the CDR3 is 13 residues. V lost 6 bases and J lost 7, with 15 bases in between. Germline CDR1 reads MNHEY; CDR2 reads SMNVEV (reference sequence). CDR3 residues: CASSLKGWSEAFF. CDR3 nucleotides: TGTGCCAGCAGCCTAAAGGGATGGAGTGAAGCTTTCTTT.

V usage is TRBV5-1 and J usage is TRBJ2-2; 12 bases agree with TRBD2. CDR3 size: 18 residues. Germline CDR1 SGHRS, CDR2 YFSETQ. Trimming at V came to 3 bases and at J to 0 bases, leaving 6 bases not matched to a gene. The CDR3 DNA reads as TGCGCCAGCAGCTCACTAGCGGGGGGCACTCCGAACACCGGGGAGCTGTTTTTT. As protein: CASSSLAGGTPNTGELFF.

The chain employs TRBV4-1 and TRBJ2-5, with a tentative D call TRBD2 (7 bases). This CDR3 contains 15 residues. Germline-derived CDR1 and CDR2 are MGHRA and YSYEKL. Trimming removed 2 bases at V and 1 base at J, with 11 bases between. The CDR3 DNA is TGCGCCAGCAGCCAATGGGGGGGCCGCCAAGAGACCCAGTACTTC. This gives the protein CASSQWGGRQETQYF.

The chain employs TRBV28 and TRBJ1-2, with D possibly matching TRBD1 (5 bases). The V gene's germline CDR1 is MDHEN and CDR2 SYDVKM. The CDR3 runs to 14 residues. Trimming shortened V by 3 bases and J by 8 bases, and 16 bases separated the two germline ends. This CDR3 reads CASSLQGHLSGYTF. DNA for the CDR3: TGTGCCAGCAGTTTGCAGGGTCATCTCAGCGGCTACACCTTC.

This chain joins TRBV28 and TRBJ1-1; D gene unclear. V was shortened by 8 bases and J by 6 bases, with 13 bases between the two germline ends. Germline V gene sequence: CDR1 MDHEN, CDR2 SYDVKM. The CDR3 contains 12 residues. The CDR3 DNA follows: TGTGCCAGCGGTACATCCCTCCCTGAAGCTTTCTTT. It is translated as CASGTSLPEAFF.

The rearrangement joins TRBV7-8 to TRBJ2-7; 12 bases align to TRBD2. This CDR3 is 15 amino acids long. V shed 1 base and J 2 bases; nucleotides not matched to a gene: 0. Germline V gene sequence: CDR1 SGHVS, CDR2 FQNEAQ. The CDR3 sequence: CASSLGTSGTYEQYF. The CDR3 bases are TGTGCCAGCAGCTTAGGGACTAGCGGGACCTACGAGCAGTACTTC.

The V gene is TRBV5-1, the J gene TRBJ1-3, with 9 bases aligning to TRBD1. The CDR3 loop spans 16 amino acids. Germline CDR1 SGHRS, CDR2 YFSETQ. The ends lost 4 bases at V and 4 bases at J; junction bases unmatched: 9. CDR3: CASSGTGTGLGNTIYF. The CDR3 DNA is TGCGCCAGCAGCGGGACCGGGACAGGGCTCGGAAACACCATATATTTT.

The chain is built from TRBV7-3 and TRBJ1-6; a possible D gene is TRBD1 (6 bases). The germline V and J ends were trimmed by 3 bases and 11 bases, with 11 bases remaining between them. Germline CDR1 SGHTA, CDR2 FQGTGA. The CDR3 sequence is 13 residues long. The CDR3 protein is CASSFGTSPPLHF. CDR3 DNA: TGTGCCAGCAGCTTTGGGACAAGCCCACCCCTCCACTTT. Combining the CDR3 with reference TRBV7-3 and TRBJ1-6 gives the whole variable domain GAGVSQTPSNKVTEKGKYVELRCDPISGHTALYWYRQSLGQGPEFLIYFQGTGAADDSGLPNDRFFAVRPEGSVSTLKIQRTERGDSAVYLCASSFGTSPPLHFGNGTRLTVT.

This clone occurred once. V usage is TRBV6-6 and J usage is TRBJ1-4; TRBD1 agrees at 7 bases. J was trimmed by 7 bases and V by 7 bases; bases with no gene match: 9. Germline lookup yields CDR1 MNHNY and CDR2 SVGAGI (reference sequence). This CDR3 region has 14 residues. The CDR3 DNA reads TGTGCCAGCAACTCGGCGCAGGGGGGTGAAAAACTGTTTTTT. Translated, it gives CASNSAQGGEKLFF.

This CDR3 reads CASSQEPPHLRGGQETQYF. The CDR3 bases are TGTGCCAGCAGCCAAGAGCCTCCCCATCTTCGGGGGGGCCAAGAGACCCAGTACTTC. The chain recombines TRBV3-1 (or the pseudogene TRBV3-2) with TRBJ2-5; 8 bases are shared with TRBD2. The J segment lost 1 base and the V segment lost 0 bases, leaving 13 bases of the junction unmatched. The CDR3 totals 19 residues. Germline-derived CDR1 and CDR2 are LGHDT and YNNKEL (reference sequence).

In this sample, this clone turned up once. This sequence joins TRBV6-2 or TRBV6-3 and TRBJ2-5; the match to TRBD2 covers 12 bases. The CDR3 has 16 amino acids. V was pared by 5 bases and J by 2 bases, with 6 bases of the junction left unmatched. The germline V gene has CDR1 MNHEY and CDR2 SVGEGT. DNA for the CDR3: TGTGCCAGCAGTCCCTGGACTAGCGGGGTTCAAGAGACCCAGTACTTC. As protein: CASSPWTSGVQETQYF.

This clone appeared once. The genes are TRBV7-2 and TRBJ2-7; 9 nucleotides match TRBD2. CDR1 is SGHTA and CDR2 is FQGNSA in the germline V gene. The CDR3 sequence is 17 residues long. Germline trimming cut 0 bases from V and 0 bases from J; bases unmatched to any gene: 6. In DNA, the CDR3 is TGTGCCAGCAGCTTAGCATGGACTAGCGTTCTCTCCTACGAGCAGTACTTC. It is translated as CASSLAWTSVLSYEQYF.

The V and J genes are TRBV13 and TRBJ1-2; possible D gene TRBD1, 6 bases. V was trimmed by 3 bases and J by 8 bases, leaving 13 bases between them. The germline gives CDR1 PRHDT, CDR2 FYEKMQ (reference sequence). CDR3 size: 13 residues. CDR3 in amino acids: CASSFRGTEGYTF. CDR3 DNA sequence: TGTGCCAGCAGCTTCAGGGGAACGGAAGGCTACACCTTC.

The chain combines TRBV10-2 with TRBJ2-7, with TRBD2 identical over 7 bases. CDR1 and CDR2 (germline): WSHSY, SAAADI. The CDR3 loop spans 13 amino acids. V gave up 6 bases and J gave up 3 bases; unmatched junction bases: 5. CDR3 DNA: TGCGCCAGCAGGGTGGGACTAAACTACGAGCAGTACTTC. It yields the protein CASRVGLNYEQYF.

The chain recombines TRBV12-3 or TRBV12-4 with TRBJ1-3; a possible D gene is TRBD1 (5 bases). This CDR3 comprises 13 residues. Between the trimmed V and J ends, which lost 8 bases and 5 bases, there was a span of 13 bases. CDR3 DNA sequence: TGTGCCAGCCGGGACGGACGACGAAACACCATATATTTT. Amino acid sequence: CASRDGRRNTIYF.

This rearrangement joins TRBV28 to TRBJ1-1; no firm D call. Trimming shortened V by 3 bases and J by 1 base, and 9 bases separated the two germline ends. The CDR3 is 14 amino acids. Germline assignment: CDR1 MDHEN and CDR2 SYDVKM. The CDR3 sequence is CASSLAQQNTEAFF. In DNA form, the CDR3 reads TGTGCCAGCAGTTTGGCACAGCAGAACACTGAAGCTTTCTTT.

This clone is deemed medium-sized. In the same sample, other DNA sequences code for this CDR3. This chain uses TRBV20-1 with TRBJ2-7; weak D call: TRBD2 (6 bases). The CDR3 length is 11 residues. V lost 7 bases and J lost 4, with 11 bases in between. From germline, CDR1 is DFQATT and CDR2 SNEGSKA (reference sequence). The CDR3 is CSVNREYEQYF. The CDR3 DNA reads as TGCAGTGTGAACCGGGAGTACGAGCAGTACTTC.

The CDR3 here is CASSSNFNSPLHF. CDR3 coding DNA: TGTGCCAGCAGCTCAAATTTTAATTCACCCCTCCACTTT. This chain joins TRBV7-2 and TRBJ1-6; D not resolved. Between the trimmed V and J ends, which lost 4 bases and 6 bases, there was a span of 7 bases. There are 13 residues in the CDR3. Germline lookup yields CDR1 SGHTA and CDR2 FQGNSA.

The chain is built from TRBV5-1 and TRBJ2-7; 8 nucleotides agree with TRBD2. The CDR3 is 15 residues long. Trimming cost V 4 bases and J 2 bases; bases outside gene matches: 8. Germline-derived CDR1 and CDR2 are SGHRS and YFSETQ. CDR3 sequence (DNA): TGCGCCAGCAGCCTTGGACTAGCTGGGGCCTACGAGCAGTACTTC. Amino acids: CASSLGLAGAYEQYF.

This clone was picked up a small number of times. The chain carries TRBV5-4 and TRBJ1-6; D gene ambiguous. The CDR3 length is 15 residues. Trimming stripped 4 bases from V and 6 bases from J, with 14 bases between. CDR1 SGHNT and CDR2 YYREEE come from the germline V gene (reference sequence). CDR3 protein: CASSPAQARNSPLHF. The CDR3, as DNA: TGTGCCAGCAGCCCGGCCCAGGCTCGTAATTCACCCCTCCACTTT.